This TCR beta chain originates from a study of CD8 T cells in Susac syndrome (dated by TCRdb to about 2019). In the study overall: Of the Susac syndrome patients who were sequenced, six had clinically active disease and eight were in clinical remission. At the time of blood withdrawal, Susac syndrome patients were either therapy-naive, taking corticosteroids (with some also receiving IVIg), or on IVIg alone. Repertoire sequencing was used to test whether CD8+ T cell activation and differentiation in Susac syndrome was antigen driven. Clonality of the CD8+ T cell repertoire was compared between around 13 healthy donors, approximately 14 Susac syndrome patients and around 16 multiple sclerosis patients. Overall results and qualifications from the work: In the total CD8+ and CD8+ TEMRA repertoires, over 15 and five Susac-specific public clones, respectively, were identified. The study acknowledged that relatively few individuals were included in the TCR sequencing and HLA analysis. Clonal expansion was seen in Susac syndrome CD8+ repertoires, peaking in CD8+ TEMRA cells and being greater in clinically active patients than in remitting ones.

RNA was extracted using the RNeasy kit, and roughly 0.45 to 1 ug of the RNA was reverse transcribed with random hexamers. TCR beta CDR3 regions were amplified with the immunoSEQ multiplex PCR assay covering 54 Vbeta and 13 Jbeta segments. PCR amplification bias was corrected using a synthetic template baseline for primer optimization and computational correction. The study's own analysis went as follows. Only productive sequences were kept, with reads annotated to V, D and J genes according to IMGT and analyzed in immunoSEQ Analyzer. To calculate clonality, Shannon entropy was normalized by log2 of the number of productive unique sequences and then subtracted from one. For each patient and control, public and private clones were evaluated within the 100 most prevalent clones. Susac-specific clones were defined as absent from healthy and MS cohorts, some 1,000 published viral clones and other ImmuneACCESS disease sequences. TCRdb cleaned the public reads at Q25 with fastp, built clones with MiXCR and kept in-frame beta chains. Every distinct CDR3 protein forms one entry, paired with its most common genes and DNA. TCRdb, not the authors, supplied the V and J calls. This sample gives around 110,000 distinct CDR3 sequences in total; just under 95% of them show up just once. The ten largest clones add up to around 0.28% of the sample.

For this clonotype: The antigen it recognizes is unknown. Base qualities were left out, and no much larger clone turns up one base away.

Spanning cysteine to phenylalanine, the CDR3 consists of 19 amino acids. Just CDR3 DNA is preserved here, 57 bases in frame from base 1. CDR1 and CDR2 are read off the germline V gene (reference sequence) as GTSNPN and SVGIG. V gives up 1 base and J gives up 2 bases, and the segment between their germline ends measures 27 bases. High-throughput TCR beta sequencing profiled peripheral blood CD8+ and CD4+ T cells from healthy donors, Susac syndrome patients and multiple sclerosis patients. Susac syndrome patients met recently defined diagnostic criteria for definite or probable disease. Bulk CD8+ and CD4+ T cells were purified magnetically by negative isolation, whereas CD8+ TEMRA cells were enriched by FACS. Blood was drawn into EDTA tubes, processed within 24 hours, and PBMCs were isolated by density gradient centrifugation. PBMCs intended for TCR sequencing were cryopreserved in liquid nitrogen and were subsequently thawed in a 37 degrees C water bath. Purity of sorted or isolated CD4+, CD8+ and CD8+ TEMRA cells was at least 90%.

This chain is built from TRBV30 and TRBJ2-7, and possibly TRBD1, on 5 matching bases. This receptor was identified in a human donor with Susac syndrome. The sequencing sample was made of CD8+ T cells from PBMCs. The CDR3 reads as follows: CAWSESFLGQGSPPYEQYF. The base sequence is TGTGCCTGGAGTGAGTCTTTTCTGGGTCAGGGATCCCCTCCCTACGAGCAGTACTTC.